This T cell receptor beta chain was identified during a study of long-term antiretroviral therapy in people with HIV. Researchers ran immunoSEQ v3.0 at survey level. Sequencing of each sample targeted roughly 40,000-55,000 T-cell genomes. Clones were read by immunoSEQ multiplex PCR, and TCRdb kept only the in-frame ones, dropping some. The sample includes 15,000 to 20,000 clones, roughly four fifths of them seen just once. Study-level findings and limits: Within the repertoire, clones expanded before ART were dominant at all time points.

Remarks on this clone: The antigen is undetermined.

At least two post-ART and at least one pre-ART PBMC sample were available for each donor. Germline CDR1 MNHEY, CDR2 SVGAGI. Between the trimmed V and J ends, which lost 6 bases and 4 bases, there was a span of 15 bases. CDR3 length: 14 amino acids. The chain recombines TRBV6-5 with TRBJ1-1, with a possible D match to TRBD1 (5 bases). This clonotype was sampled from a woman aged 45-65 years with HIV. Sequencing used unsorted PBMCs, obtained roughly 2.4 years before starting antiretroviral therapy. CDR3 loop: CASRPGGSGTEAFF. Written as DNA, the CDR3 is TGTGCCAGCAGGCCCGGGGGTTCGGGCACTGAAGCTTTCTTT.